The sequence of this T cell receptor beta chain was determined in a study of shared clonotypes between healthy human individuals. The study, taken as a whole, reports: Enrolling few donors narrowed the genetic and exposure-history diversity that was represented.

The CDR3 extends over 16 amino acids. The germline gives CDR1 SGHRS, CDR2 YFSETQ. Trimming stripped 4 bases from V and 1 base from J, with 12 bases between. Notes on this clone: The antigen is undetermined.

Sequencing used immunoSEQ multiplex PCR; TCRdb keeps in-frame clones, though not all of them. The table includes about half a million clones, approximately 81% detected once. Study donors comprised healthy, HIV-negative adults devoid of recent acute infection or vaccination. Only Caucasian adults living in Nashville, Tennessee made up the donor group. The rearrangement uses TRBV5-1 and TRBJ2-6; D call uncertain. The specimen was PBMCs. This receptor was identified in a woman in her thirties or forties in good health. Some clones in this sample may be carry-over from other donors' samples. CDR3: CASSELSISGANVLTF. The CDR3 bases are TGCGCCAGCAGCGAGTTAAGTATTTCTGGGGCCAACGTCCTGACTTTC. The full variable domain, rest sourced from reference TRBV5-1 and TRBJ2-6, is KAGVTQTPRYLIKTRGQQVTLSCSPISGHRSVSWYQQTPGQGLQFLFEYFSETQRNKGNFPGRFSGRQFSNSRSEMNVSTLELGDSALYLCASSELSISGANVLTFGAGSRLTVL.